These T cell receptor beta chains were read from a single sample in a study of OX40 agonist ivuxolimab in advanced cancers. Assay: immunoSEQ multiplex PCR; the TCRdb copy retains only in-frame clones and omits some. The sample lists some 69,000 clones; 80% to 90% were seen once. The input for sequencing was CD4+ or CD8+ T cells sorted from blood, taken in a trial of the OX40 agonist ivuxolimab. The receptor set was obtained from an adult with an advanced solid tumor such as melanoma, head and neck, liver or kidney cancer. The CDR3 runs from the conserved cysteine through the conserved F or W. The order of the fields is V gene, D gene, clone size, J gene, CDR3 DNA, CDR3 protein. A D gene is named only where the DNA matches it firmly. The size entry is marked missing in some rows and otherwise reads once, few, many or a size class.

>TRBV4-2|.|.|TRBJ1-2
TGTGCCAGCAGCCAGGAAGCAACGAACTATGGCTACACCTTC
CASSQEATNYGYTF
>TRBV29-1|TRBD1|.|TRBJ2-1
TGCAGCGGAAAAGGGACAGTCCTTCTCTACAATGAGCAGTTCTTC
CSGKGTVLLYNEQFF
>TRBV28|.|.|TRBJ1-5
TGTGCCAGCAGGAACAGGGTGGGACAGCCCCAGCATTTT
CASRNRVGQPQHF
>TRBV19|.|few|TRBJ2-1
TGTGCCAGTAGTACCCTAAATCCCAACAATGAGCAGTTCTTC
CASSTLNPNNEQFF
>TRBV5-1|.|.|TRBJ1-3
TGCGCCAGCAGCTCGGGGGAAATTGGAAACACCATATATTTT
CASSSGEIGNTIYF
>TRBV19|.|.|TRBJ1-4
TGTGCCAGTAGTATAATCTCAGGGATCACTAATGAAAAACTGTTTTTT
CASSIISGITNEKLFF
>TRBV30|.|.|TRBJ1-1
TGTGCCTGGAGCAGACTTACACCGAACACTGAAGCTTTCTTT
CAWSRLTPNTEAFF
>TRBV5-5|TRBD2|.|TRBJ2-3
TGTGCCAGCAGCCAGGGGACTAGCGGGATCACAGATACGCAGTATTTT
CASSQGTSGITDTQYF
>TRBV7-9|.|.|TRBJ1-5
TGTGCCAGCAGTAATGACAGAACCAATCAGCCCCAGCATTTT
CASSNDRTNQPQHF
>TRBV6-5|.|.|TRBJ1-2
TGTGCCAGCATGGGGGACCCCTATGGCTACACCTTC
CASMGDPYGYTF
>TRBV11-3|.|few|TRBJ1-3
TGTGCCAGCAGCCCGGGGGGGCTAAACACCATATATTTT
CASSPGGLNTIYF
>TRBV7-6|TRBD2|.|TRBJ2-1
TGTGCCAGCAGCTTAGAGGGACTAGCGGCCTACAATGAGCAGTTCTTC
CASSLEGLAAYNEQFF
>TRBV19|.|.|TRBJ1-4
TGTGCCAGTAGTCCAAGCGGGGGGTTGAATGAAAAACTGTTTTTT
CASSPSGGLNEKLFF
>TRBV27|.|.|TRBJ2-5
TGTGCCAGCAGTAGAAACCCCGAGGTTCAGACCCAGTACTTC
CASSRNPEVQTQYF
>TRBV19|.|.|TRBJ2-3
TGTGCCAGTAGTATCGGGCCATGGAATACGCAGTATTTT
CASSIGPWNTQYF
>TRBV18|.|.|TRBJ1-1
TGTGCCAGCTCAACCAACGGGAGAAACACTGAAGCTTTCTTT
CASSTNGRNTEAFF
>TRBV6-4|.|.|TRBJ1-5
TGTGCCAGCAGTGCCTTGAGAGGTCAGCCCCAGCATTTT
CASSALRGQPQHF
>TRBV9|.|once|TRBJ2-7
TGTGCCAGCAGCGCGTCGGGACAAGACCCGTACGAGCAGTACTTC
CASSASGQDPYEQYF
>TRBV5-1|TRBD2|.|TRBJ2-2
TGCGCCAGCAGGGCGGGAGTCACCACCGGGGAGCTGTTTTTT
CASRAGVTTGELFF
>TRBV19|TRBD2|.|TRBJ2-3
TGTGCCAGTAGTTTGGCGGGAGTCCAGAGCACGCAGTATTTT
CASSLAGVQSTQYF
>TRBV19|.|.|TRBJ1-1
TGTGCCAGTAGTCCAAGGACAGACCTGTCTGAAGCTTTCTTT
CASSPRTDLSEAFF
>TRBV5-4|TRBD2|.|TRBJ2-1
TGTGCCAGCAGCATAGGACTAGCGGACTCCTTCAATGAGCAGTTCTTC
CASSIGLADSFNEQFF
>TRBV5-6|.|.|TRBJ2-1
TGTGCCAGCAGCTTGGGTGGGTCGGGAGTGCCCTACAATGAGCAGTTCTTC
CASSLGGSGVPYNEQFF
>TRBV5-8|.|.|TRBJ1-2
TGTGCCAGCAGCTTGGAGGCAGGGGTGAACTATGGCTACACCTTC
CASSLEAGVNYGYTF
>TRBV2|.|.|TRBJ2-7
TGTGCCGGAGCCTCGGGAACGCAGGGGGAGCAGTACTTC
CAGASGTQGEQYF
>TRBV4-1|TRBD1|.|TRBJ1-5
TGCGCCAGCAGCCGACAGGGGCTTGTTGGTCAGCCCCAGCATTTT
CASSRQGLVGQPQHF
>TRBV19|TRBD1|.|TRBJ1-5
TGTGCCAGTAGCATAGACAGGGTAGCAAATCAGCCCCAGCATTTT
CASSIDRVANQPQHF
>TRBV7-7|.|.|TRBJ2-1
TGTGCCAGCAGCCAGGGAGTCTCCTACAATGAGCAGTTCTTC
CASSQGVSYNEQFF
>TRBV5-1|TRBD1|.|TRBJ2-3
TGCGCCAGCAGCCCCACAGGGGCAGATACGCAGTATTTT
CASSPTGADTQYF
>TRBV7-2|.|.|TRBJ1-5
TGTGCCAGCAGCTTACGCCAGGGAAGCAATCAGCCCCAGCATTTT
CASSLRQGSNQPQHF
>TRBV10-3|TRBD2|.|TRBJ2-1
TGTGCCATCAGTGAGTCAACGGGAGGGTATAATGAGCAGTTCTTC
CAISESTGGYNEQFF
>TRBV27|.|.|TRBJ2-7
TGTGCCAGCAGTAGACTGAGCCTCCCATACGAGCAGTACTTC
CASSRLSLPYEQYF
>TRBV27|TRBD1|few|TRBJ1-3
TGTGCCAGCAGTGATTGGACAGGGCCTGGAAACACCATATATTTT
CASSDWTGPGNTIYF
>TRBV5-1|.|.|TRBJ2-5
TGCGCCAGCAGCTTGGAAGAGACCCAGTACTTC
CASSLEETQYF
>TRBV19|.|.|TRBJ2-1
TGTGCCAGTAGTATCCGGGGCGGAGGCCTTTACAATGAGCAGTTCTTC
CASSIRGGGLYNEQFF
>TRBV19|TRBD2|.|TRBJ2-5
TGTGCCAGTAGAAACGGGAGGGAGGAGACCCAGTACTTC
CASRNGREETQYF
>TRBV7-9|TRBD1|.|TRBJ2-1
TGTGCCAGCAGCCCAGGGACAGGGTGGGACAATGAGCAGTTCTTC
CASSPGTGWDNEQFF
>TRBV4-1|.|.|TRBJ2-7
TGCGCCAGCAGCCAGAGAGACAGCAGTTCCTACGAGCAGTACTTC
CASSQRDSSSYEQYF
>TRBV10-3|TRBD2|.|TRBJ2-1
TGTGCCATCAGGCGGGAGGGCCTATCCCATGAGCAGTTCTTC
CAIRREGLSHEQFF
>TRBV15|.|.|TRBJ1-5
TGTGCCACCAGCAGATCGGCCGGCGCAGGGGAGAGCAATCAGCCCCAGCATTTT
CATSRSAGAGESNQPQHF
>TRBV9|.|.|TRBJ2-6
TGTGCCAGCAGCGTAGGCCCTGGTACGGATTCTGGGGCCAACGTCCTGACTTTC
CASSVGPGTDSGANVLTF
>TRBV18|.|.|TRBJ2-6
TGTGCCAGCTCACCCCAGGGCTCTGGGGCCAACGTCCTGACTTTC
CASSPQGSGANVLTF
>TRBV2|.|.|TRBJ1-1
TGTGCCAGCAGCGTTTTCGGGCCGAGCGAAGCTTTCTTT
CASSVFGPSEAFF
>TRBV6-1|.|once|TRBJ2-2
TGTGCCAGCAGTGAAGTTGGCGTCGCCGGGGAGCTGTTTTTT
CASSEVGVAGELFF
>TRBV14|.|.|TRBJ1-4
TGTGCCAGCAACCAGGCCCGTAATGAAAAACTGTTTTTT
CASNQARNEKLFF
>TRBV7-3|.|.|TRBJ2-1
TGTGCCAGCAGCTCGACTAGTACTTATGAGCAGTTCTTC
CASSSTSTYEQFF
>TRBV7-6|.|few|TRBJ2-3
TGTGCCAGCAGCCCGTTTCCGGGGCGGAGCACAGATACGCAGTATTTT
CASSPFPGRSTDTQYF
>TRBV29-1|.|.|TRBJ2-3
TGCAGCGGTGACACAGATACGCAGTATTTT
CSGDTDTQYF
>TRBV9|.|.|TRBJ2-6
TGTGCCAGCAGCGTAGAGAGCTCTGGGGCCAACGTCCTGACTTTC
CASSVESSGANVLTF
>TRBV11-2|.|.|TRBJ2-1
TGTGCCAGCAGCTTCTCGCTGGGATCCGCCTACAATGAGCAGTTCTTC
CASSFSLGSAYNEQFF
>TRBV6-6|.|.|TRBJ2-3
TGTGCCAGCAGCCAACTAGGTTCAGATACGCAGTATTTT
CASSQLGSDTQYF
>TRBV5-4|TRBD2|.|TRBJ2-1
TGTGCCAGCAGCCCGACTAGCGGGATTGGCAATGAGCAGTTCTTC
CASSPTSGIGNEQFF
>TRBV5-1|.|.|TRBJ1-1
TGCGCCAGCAGCCCAAAGGTTAGCATGAACACTGAAGCTTTCTTT
CASSPKVSMNTEAFF